This TCR beta chain is from a study of T-cell reconstitution after alpha-beta-depleted transplantation in children. Unique molecular identifiers were used to barcode this TCRbeta library. TCRdb reprocessed the PCR reads with MiXCR, giving one entry per CDR3 protein. The sample has hundreds of thousands of distinct CDR3 sequences, approximately 15% seen once. In this sample, this clonotype turned up many times. This TCR was recovered from a human donor who donated a stem cell graft to a child with acute myeloid leukemia. Sequencing was performed on PBMCs from the stem cell graft donor, taken from the stem cell graft.

For the CDR3, the DNA is TGTGCCATCAAATTTGGAACAGGAGCGCCCTATGGCTACACCTTC. This sequence encodes CAIKFGTGAPYGYTF. The gene calls are TRBV10-3 and TRBJ1-2; D may be TRBD1 (5 bases). Trimming left V 7 bases short and J 4 bases short, with 19 bases between. This CDR3 spans 15 amino acids. Germline V CDR1 and CDR2: ENHRY, SYGVKD.